The 32 T cell receptor beta chains given below trace back to one sample, sequenced in a study of blood T cell repertoires in COVID-19. Here immunoSEQ multiplex PCR was the method, and the copy in TCRdb shows in-frame clones only, minus some. The sample consists of a few hundred thousand clones, approximately 90% of them appearing once. The sample was PBMCs or T cells enriched from blood (not recorded which). The origin of the receptors is a woman aged 18-29 years who had recovered from COVID-19.

The rearrangement uses TRBV23-1 and TRBJ1-4; 7 bases align to TRBD1. TRBV23-1 is recorded as an ORF, its role being uncertain. This CDR3 has 14 residues. V trimming: 8 bases; J trimming: 4 bases; junction bases outside the gene matches: 7. CDR3 in DNA: TGCGCCAGCCCTACAGGGGCCGATAATGAAAAACTGTTTTTT. Its protein is CASPTGADNEKLFF.

The V call is TRBV9, the J call TRBJ2-3, with 7 bases that match TRBD2. The CDR3 totals 16 residues. V shed 4 bases and J 10 bases; nucleotides not matched to a gene: 18. Germline CDR1 is SGDLS and CDR2 is YYNGEE. CDR3 in amino acids: CASSQETATSQYAQYF. In DNA, the CDR3 is TGTGCCAGCAGCCAGGAAACTGCGACTAGCCAGTATGCGCAGTATTTT. Combining the CDR3 with reference TRBV9 and TRBJ2-3 gives the whole variable domain DSGVTQTPKHLITATGQRVTLRCSPRSGDLSVYWYQQSLDQGLQFLIQYYNGEERAKGNILERFSAQQFPDLHSELNLSSLELGDSALYFCASSQETATSQYAQYFGPGTRLTVL.

The chain is built from TRBV6-5 and TRBJ2-7; perhaps TRBD2 as D (5 bases). CDR1 is MNHEY, CDR2 SVGAGI, per germline. Between the trimmed V and J ends, which lost 6 bases and 1 base, there was a span of 16 bases. This CDR3 spans 15 amino acids. Here the CDR3 DNA reads TGTGCCAGCAGCCTGGACTCGCGAGATTCCTACGAGCAGTACTTC. Translation gives CASSLDSRDSYEQYF.

This clone has only a few counts. The V and J genes are TRBV10-3 and TRBJ2-2; 8 nucleotides match TRBD1. CDR3 length equals 15 residues. The germline V gene encodes CDR1 ENHRY and CDR2 SYGVKD. Trimming at V came to 3 bases and at J to 4 bases, leaving 4 bases not matched to a gene. In nucleotides, the CDR3 is TGTGCCATCAGTGAAAGGACAGGGTCCACCGGGGAGCTGTTTTTT. It translates to CAISERTGSTGELFF.

This clone came up once. The J gene is TRBJ1-6, the V gene TRBV19, with 9 nucleotides matching TRBD1. Germline CDR1 reads LNHDA; CDR2 reads SQIVND (reference sequence). V dropped 3 bases and J dropped 7; count of bases not matched to a gene: 1. The CDR3 extends over 14 amino acids. This chain's CDR3 is CASSIGQGNSPLHF. The DNA of the CDR3 is TGTGCCAGTAGTATCGGACAGGGGAATTCACCCCTCCACTTT.

The chain links TRBV9 to TRBJ2-1, with TRBD2 matching over 7 bases. The CDR3 has 15 amino acids. Per the germline V gene, CDR1 is SGDLS and CDR2 is YYNGEE. J gave up 4 bases and V 1 base, and 5 bases lay outside the gene matches. CDR3 in amino acids: CASSVRTSGYNEQFF. In DNA, the CDR3 is TGTGCCAGCAGCGTAAGGACTAGTGGTTACAATGAGCAGTTCTTC.

The genes are TRBV3-1 (or the pseudogene TRBV3-2) and TRBJ2-7; D unclear. V gave up 2 bases and J gave up 3 bases, with 5 bases separating them. This CDR3 has 12 amino acids. CDR1 is LGHDT, CDR2 YNNKEL, per germline (reference sequence). CDR3: CASSQYVYEQYF. The CDR3 nucleotides read TGTGCCAGCAGCCAATATGTCTACGAGCAGTACTTC.

The genes are TRBV6-6 and TRBJ2-1; 7 nucleotides line up with TRBD1. V lost 5 bases and J lost 4; bases outside the gene matches: 5. Germline V gene sequence: CDR1 MNHNY, CDR2 SVGAGI (reference sequence). This CDR3 has 14 residues. CDR3 sequence reads: CASSDRDRYNEQFF. The CDR3 nucleotides read TGTGCCAGCAGTGACCGGGACAGATACAATGAGCAGTTCTTC.

V gene TRBV28 combines with J gene TRBJ2-7; TRBD1 matches at 8 bases. The CDR3 has 14 residues. Trimming removed 3 bases from V and 4 bases from J; junction bases left unmatched: 5. Germline CDR1 and CDR2: MDHEN and SYDVKM. The CDR3 nucleotides are TGTGCCAGCAGTTTGGGGACAGGATGGTACGAGCAGTACTTC. Protein product: CASSLGTGWYEQYF.

The V and J genes are TRBV3-1 (or the pseudogene TRBV3-2) and TRBJ2-1; D not resolved. The CDR3 is made up of 11 amino acids. Germline lookup yields CDR1 LGHDT and CDR2 YNNKEL (reference sequence). V was trimmed by 2 bases and J by 13 bases, leaving 9 bases between them. The CDR3 reads CASSQTGIQFF. The CDR3 DNA is TGTGCCAGCAGCCAAACGGGTATCCAGTTCTTC.

V and J are TRBV20-1 and TRBJ1-5; 7 bases align to TRBD1. The CDR3 has 14 residues. V gave up 3 bases and J gave up 5 bases; unmatched junction bases: 7. Germline lookup yields CDR1 DFQATT and CDR2 SNEGSKA (reference sequence). The CDR3 DNA sequence: TGCAGTGCTAGTCACAGGGGTTTCGATCAGCCCCAGCATTTT. Translated: CSASHRGFDQPQHF.

The genes are TRBV5-8 and TRBJ1-1, with TRBD1 identical over 10 bases. In germline, CDR1 is SGHTS, CDR2 YDEGEE. With 5 bases clipped from V and 6 bases from J, the junction kept 10 bases outside the gene matches. The CDR3 runs to 15 residues. Written as DNA, the CDR3 is TGTGCCAGCAGGAGAGAGCGGACAGGGGGTTCTGAAGCTTTCTTT. It translates to CASRRERTGGSEAFF. The full variable domain, with the rest looked up from reference TRBV5-8 and TRBJ1-1, is EAGVTQSPTHLIKTRGQQATLRCSPISGHTSVYWYQQALGLGLQFLLWYDEGEERNRGNFPPRFSGRQFPNYSSELNVNALELEDSALYLCASRRERTGGSEAFFGQGTRLTVV.

The CDR3 loop reads CASSLGTGRYNEQFF. Written as DNA, the CDR3 is TGTGCCAGCAGTTTGGGGACAGGGAGATACAATGAGCAGTTCTTC. This rearrangement joins TRBV27 to TRBJ2-1, with 9 bases that match TRBD1. This CDR3 is 15 amino acids long. After removal of 3 bases from V and 4 bases from J, the junction contained 4 bases not matched to a gene. The germline V gene has CDR1 MNHEY and CDR2 SMNVEV (reference sequence).

The chain carries TRBV7-9 and TRBJ2-3, with a weak D call TRBD2 (6 bases). V shed 1 base and J shed 1 base, with 12 bases lying between them. Germline CDR1 SEHNR, CDR2 FQNEAQ (reference sequence). This CDR3 contains 16 residues. In DNA form, the CDR3 reads TGTGCCAGCAGCTTAGGGGCGGGATCCGGCACAGATACGCAGTATTTT. Translated, it gives CASSLGAGSGTDTQYF.

The table lists this clone with a count of one. This chain links TRBV6-2 or TRBV6-3 with TRBJ2-3, with D possibly TRBD2 on 6 matching bases. V lost 0 bases and J lost 0, with 7 bases in between. There are 15 residues in the CDR3. The germline V gene encodes CDR1 MNHEY and CDR2 SVGEGT. The chain's CDR3 is CASSYSSGSTDTQYF. In DNA form, the CDR3 reads TGTGCCAGCAGTTACTCGAGCGGGAGCACAGATACGCAGTATTTT.

The chain has TRBV5-1 and TRBJ1-2, with a tentative D call TRBD1 (5 bases). The germline CDR1 and CDR2 sequences are SGHRS and YFSETQ. The CDR3 loop spans 15 amino acids. V was trimmed by 4 bases and J by 5 bases, leaving 18 bases between them. This chain's CDR3 is CASSLSLTAAYGYTF. The CDR3, as DNA: TGCGCCAGCAGCCTATCCCTGACAGCCGCTTATGGCTACACCTTC.

This clone is a singleton in its sample. The chain is built from TRBV27 and TRBJ2-1; weak D call: TRBD1 (6 bases). Between the trimmed V and J ends, which lost 6 bases and 3 bases, there was a span of 12 bases. This CDR3 is built from 14 residues. Germline V gene lookup returns CDR1 MNHEY and CDR2 SMNVEV (reference sequence). In DNA, the CDR3 is TGTGCCAGCAGGACAGGACCTTACTACAATGAGCAGTTCTTC. It translates to CASRTGPYYNEQFF.

The chain is built from TRBV7-2 and TRBJ1-2; 8 positions agree with TRBD1. The CDR3 totals 15 residues. Trimming cost V 5 bases and J 0 bases; bases outside gene matches: 5. CDR1 is SGHTA, CDR2 FQGNSA, per germline. CDR3 coding DNA: TGTGCCAGCAGCCAAGGACAGGGCGCTAACTATGGCTACACCTTC. Translation gives CASSQGQGANYGYTF.

The chain carries TRBV5-5 and TRBJ1-6; D not resolved. Germline CDR1 and CDR2: SGHKS and YYEKEE (reference sequence). The CDR3 is 15 amino acids. The V end lost 1 base, the J end lost 8 bases, and 13 bases lay between the germline ends. The CDR3: CASSLWAGGDSPLHF. The CDR3 DNA sequence: TGTGCCAGCAGCTTGTGGGCAGGAGGAGATTCACCCCTCCACTTT.

The chain combines TRBV3-1 (or the pseudogene TRBV3-2) with TRBJ2-7; tentatively, D is TRBD2 (5 bases). CDR3 length equals 17 residues. The germline CDR1 and CDR2 sequences are LGHDT and YNNKEL (reference sequence). V gave up 4 bases and J gave up 1 base, with 20 bases separating them. CDR3 loop: CASSPIRMGGGSYEQYF. CDR3 coding DNA: TGTGCCAGCAGCCCCATTAGGATGGGCGGAGGTTCCTACGAGCAGTACTTC.

The chain is built from TRBV28 and TRBJ1-2, with 10 nucleotides matching TRBD1. CDR3 length: 16 amino acids. The V and J ends lost 5 bases and 5 bases, in that order; junction bases with no gene match: 11. Germline V gene sequence: CDR1 MDHEN, CDR2 SYDVKM. The CDR3 reads CASSEISTGGGYGYTF. The CDR3 nucleotides read TGTGCCAGCAGTGAAATCTCGACAGGGGGCGGGTATGGCTACACCTTC.

V gene TRBV6-2 or TRBV6-3 combines with J gene TRBJ1-4, with TRBD1 as a possible D gene (5 bases). This CDR3 region has 15 residues. Per the germline V gene, CDR1 is MNHEY and CDR2 is SVGEGT. V shed 5 bases and J shed 4 bases, with 14 bases lying between them. The CDR3 nucleotides are TGTGCCAGCAGTCCCAGGGTCGGTCGTAATGAAAAACTGTTTTTT. It yields the protein CASSPRVGRNEKLFF.

J is TRBJ1-1 and V is TRBV10-3, with D possibly TRBD1 on 5 matching bases. Germline CDR1 is ENHRY and CDR2 is SYGVKD. CDR3 length: 14 amino acids. Deletions cut 3 bases from V and 4 bases from J, with 12 bases between. CDR3 protein: CAISERGLGTEAFF. DNA for the CDR3: TGTGCCATCAGTGAAAGGGGTCTCGGCACTGAAGCTTTCTTT.

The V call is TRBV28, the J call TRBJ1-4, with D perhaps matching TRBD1 (5 bases). The CDR3 runs to 14 residues. Between the trimmed V and J ends, which lost 2 bases and 8 bases, there was a span of 12 bases. The germline gives CDR1 MDHEN, CDR2 SYDVKM. Written as DNA, the CDR3 is TGTGCCAGCAGTTTAACTAGGGGAGGAGAAAAACTGTTTTTT. Protein sequence: CASSLTRGGEKLFF.

The chain recombines TRBV29-1 with TRBJ1-1; D perhaps matches TRBD1 (5 bases). Trimming took off 7 bases at V and 2 bases at J, with 14 bases between the two ends. The germline gives CDR1 SQVTM, CDR2 ANQGSEA. The CDR3 totals 13 residues. CDR3 DNA: TGCAGCGAGACGACAGCCTCCAACACTGAAGCTTTCTTT. Translation: CSETTASNTEAFF.

The J gene is TRBJ2-7, the V gene TRBV7-8, with D unresolved. Germline loops: CDR1 SGHVS, CDR2 FQNEAQ. CDR3 length equals 11 residues. V dropped 5 bases and J dropped 3 bases, with 5 bases sitting between them. CDR3 residues: CASSRHYEQYF. Here the CDR3 DNA reads TGTGCCAGCAGCCGTCACTACGAGCAGTACTTC.

The genes are TRBV12-3 or TRBV12-4 and TRBJ1-1; D is uncertain. With 6 bases removed from V and 7 bases from J, the gap between germline ends came to 15 bases. CDR3 length: 13 residues. The CDR3 is CASSPPGEGEAFF. Here the CDR3 DNA reads TGTGCCAGCAGCCCCCCCGGGGAGGGTGAAGCTTTCTTT.

The chain employs TRBV5-1 and TRBJ1-2, with TRBD1 as a possible D gene (6 bases). The germline V gene encodes CDR1 SGHRS and CDR2 YFSETQ. With 1 base removed from V and 5 bases from J, the gap between germline ends came to 21 bases. The CDR3 has 17 amino acids. The CDR3 nucleotides read TGCGCCAGCAGCTTGAGTAGCGGGGGGCCACGAATATATGGCTACACCTTC. Translation gives CASSLSSGGPRIYGYTF.

The chain has TRBV13 and TRBJ2-1, with 7 bases fitting TRBD2. The junction had 2 bases not matched to a gene; V was cut back by 0 bases and J by 9 bases. Germline CDR1 PRHDT, CDR2 FYEKMQ (reference sequence). This CDR3 region has 13 residues. The CDR3 DNA is TGTGCCAGCAGCTTAGGGGGCGGGGGTGAGCAGTTCTTC. It yields the protein CASSLGGGGEQFF.

Many counts were recorded for this clone. V gene TRBV6-5 combines with J gene TRBJ1-3; D is possibly TRBD1 (5 bases). The length of the CDR3 is 13 residues. Germline V lookup: CDR1 MNHEY, CDR2 SVGAGI. V was pared by 0 bases and J by 7 bases, with 7 bases between. This CDR3 is CASSYSRGNTIYF. The CDR3, as DNA: TGTGCCAGCAGTTACTCAAGGGGTAACACCATATATTTT.

The CDR3 loop reads CASSLDIGGAEAFF. Here the CDR3 DNA reads TGTGCCAGCAGCTTAGACATCGGAGGGGCTGAAGCTTTCTTT. V gene TRBV7-2 combines with J gene TRBJ1-1; the D gene is possibly TRBD1 (5 bases). Germline V gene data show CDR1 as SGHTA and CDR2 as FQGNSA. V lost 1 base, J lost 6 bases, and 12 bases lay in between. This CDR3 contains 14 residues.

The rearrangement uses TRBV7-6 and TRBJ2-7; D call uncertain. Germline loops: CDR1 SGHVS, CDR2 FNYEAQ. The CDR3 sequence is 13 residues long. Deletions cut 3 bases from V and 1 base from J, with 7 bases between. CDR3: CASSFSQSYEQYF. DNA for the CDR3: TGTGCCAGCAGCTTCTCCCAGTCCTACGAGCAGTACTTC.